This passage covers 10 T cell receptor beta chains from one sample sequenced in a study of shared clonotypes between healthy human individuals. Measured with immunoSEQ multiplex PCR; TCRdb has only the in-frame clones, and not every one. The sample includes around 2.3 million clones, approximately 96% of them seen just once. Source material: naive CD4+ T cells sorted from blood. Regarding subset: CD45RA+ positively selected. Source of these receptors: a man between 18 and 29 years old in good health.

As regards this clone: The sample has other DNA sequences that encode this CDR3 too. In nucleotides, the CDR3 is TGCGCCAGCAGCTCAGGTAGCTCTGGGGCCAACGTCCTGACTTTC. It translates to CASSSGSSGANVLTF. The chain carries TRBV5-1 and TRBJ2-6, with D unclear. V was shortened by 3 bases and J by 0 bases, with 7 bases between the two germline ends. Germline CDR1 reads SGHRS; CDR2 reads YFSETQ. The CDR3 has 15 residues.

CDR3 in DNA: TGTGCCAGCAGTTTTCTTGGGGGAAGCACAGATACGCAGTATTTT. Its protein is CASSFLGGSTDTQYF. The chain combines TRBV28 with TRBJ2-3, with D possibly called TRBD1 or TRBD2 (5 bases each). V was pared by 3 bases and J by 0 bases, with 10 bases between. The germline gives CDR1 MDHEN, CDR2 SYDVKM. The CDR3 covers 15 residues.

The chain combines TRBV5-1 with TRBJ2-7; the match to TRBD1 covers 12 bases. The ends lost 4 bases at V and 3 bases at J; junction bases unmatched: 5. The CDR3 has 15 residues. The germline gives CDR1 SGHRS, CDR2 YFSETQ. This chain's CDR3 is CASSPGDRGLYEQYF. The CDR3 region has the DNA TGCGCCAGCAGCCCGGGGGACAGGGGGCTCTACGAGCAGTACTTC. The whole variable domain, remainder taken from reference TRBV5-1 and TRBJ2-7, is KAGVTQTPRYLIKTRGQQVTLSCSPISGHRSVSWYQQTPGQGLQFLFEYFSETQRNKGNFPGRFSGRQFSNSRSEMNVSTLELGDSALYLCASSPGDRGLYEQYFGPGTRLTVT.

The DNA for the CDR3 is TGTGCCAGCAGCTTAGCGAAGGATTCACCCCTCCACTTT. Translated, it gives CASSLAKDSPLHF. The rearrangement joins TRBV7-9 to TRBJ1-6; D remains unclear. Germline CDR1 reads SEHNR; CDR2 reads FQNEAQ (reference sequence). The CDR3 has 13 residues. Trimming removed 0 bases at V and 8 bases at J, with 5 bases between.

This clone was seen a single time. The chain recombines TRBV30 with TRBJ1-6; a possible D gene is TRBD1 (6 bases). From germline, CDR1 is GTSNPN and CDR2 SVGIG (reference sequence). V lost 0 bases to trimming and J lost 4 bases, with 13 bases between them. The CDR3 extends over 16 amino acids. The CDR3 nucleotides are TGTGCCTGGAGTGTACGGCGGGGGCGATATAATTCACCCCTCCACTTT. Translated: CAWSVRRGRYNSPLHF.

This chain links TRBV7-2 with TRBJ1-5; 8 nucleotides line up with TRBD1. The V gene end was trimmed by 5 bases and the J gene end by 1 base; junction bases not matched to a gene: 4. The CDR3 totals 15 residues. Germline V gene sequence: CDR1 SGHTA, CDR2 FQGNSA. CDR3 bases: TGTGCCAGCAGCCCGGACAGGGCAAGCAATCAGCCCCAGCATTTT. It specifies CASSPDRASNQPQHF.

V is TRBV5-6 and J is TRBJ2-5; tentatively, D is TRBD1 or TRBD2 (6 bases each). Germline assignment: CDR1 SGHDT and CDR2 YYEEEE. The V and J ends lost 7 bases and 1 base respectively, with 11 bases between them. CDR3 length equals 13 residues. DNA of the CDR3: TGTGCCAGCGCGGGACAACCCCAAGAGACCCAGTACTTC. Amino acids: CASAGQPQETQYF.

V usage is TRBV7-2 and J usage is TRBJ2-1; D may be TRBD2 (5 bases). Trimming took off 5 bases at V and 2 bases at J, with 16 bases between the two ends. Germline V gene data show CDR1 as SGHTA and CDR2 as FQGNSA. The CDR3 totals 16 residues. The CDR3 DNA reads as TGTGCCAGCAGCCAACTAAGCGGCGTTACCTACAATGAGCAGTTCTTC. Translating it yields CASSQLSGVTYNEQFF.

The chain has TRBV10-3 and TRBJ1-5, with TRBD1 as a possible D gene (5 bases). The V end lost 0 bases, the J end lost 2 bases, and 11 bases lay between the germline ends. Germline CDR1 and CDR2: ENHRY and SYGVKD. The CDR3 is 16 residues long. CDR3 loop: CAISESIRGGNQPQHF. The CDR3 nucleotides read TGTGCCATCAGTGAGTCGATAAGGGGTGGCAATCAGCCCCAGCATTTT.

This clone appeared once. Other DNA sequences in this specimen translate into the identical CDR3. The V call is TRBV11-2, the J call TRBJ2-5, with a tentative D call TRBD2 (5 bases). CDR3 length: 12 amino acids. CDR1 SGHAT and CDR2 FQNNGV come from the germline V gene. Trimming left V 5 bases short and J 4 bases short, with 8 bases between. The CDR3 sequence is CASSPRGETQYF. The CDR3 nucleotides read TGTGCCAGCAGCCCCCGGGGAGAGACCCAGTACTTC.